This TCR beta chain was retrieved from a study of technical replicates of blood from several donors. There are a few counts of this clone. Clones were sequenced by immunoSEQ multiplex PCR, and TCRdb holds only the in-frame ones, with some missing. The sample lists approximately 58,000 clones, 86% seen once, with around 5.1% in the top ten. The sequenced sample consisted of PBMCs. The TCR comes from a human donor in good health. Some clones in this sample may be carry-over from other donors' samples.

The CDR3 bases are TGCGCCAGCAGCTCGACAGGTCTCTCTGGGGCCAACGTCCTGACTTTC. Translation gives CASSSTGLSGANVLTF. This rearrangement joins TRBV5-1 to TRBJ2-6; D is possibly TRBD1 (6 bases). The CDR3 length is 16 residues. V lost 3 bases to trimming and J lost 0 bases, with 10 bases between them. CDR1 SGHRS and CDR2 YFSETQ come from the germline V gene.